This T cell receptor beta chain was sequenced for a study of blood T cell repertoires in COVID-19 (dated by TCRdb to 2020 to 2022). Background on the whole study: Samples from collaborators originated in the United States, Italy and Spain and spanned both the acute and convalescent phases of COVID-19. Deeply sampled blood TCRbeta repertoires from subjects exposed to, actively infected with, or recovered from COVID-19 were included in the dataset. The repertoires were released in a freely available public database intended as a resource for research on the immune response to SARS-CoV-2. Where available, HLA class I and class II types were obtained from metadata supplied by the sample provider rather than from assay-based typing. The prospective study material was composed of cDNA or gDNA derived from T cells, B-cell-depleted T cells, or PBMCs. Nearly every sample came with metadata listing a de-identified subject ID, COVID-19 status, age in years and sex. Samples were obtained from the ongoing ImmuneRACE study (first 160 participants) and from some 1,300 subjects provided by 6 global collaborators.

The CDR3 has 17 amino acids, counting the end cysteine and phenylalanine. Only the CDR3 part of the read is kept: 51 bases, read in frame from the first base. Taken from the germline V gene, the CDR1 and CDR2 loops are KGHSH and LQKENI. The V end loses 4 bases and the J end loses 4 bases, and a stretch of 20 bases separates them. Concerning this clone itself: The target of this receptor is not known. Base qualities are not provided; no much larger clone lies one nucleotide away.

The collaborating institutions used their own protocols to collect whole blood in K2EDTA tubes. For TCRbeta analysis, collaborators shipped samples as frozen whole blood, isolated PBMCs, or DNA extracted from either of those sample types. The immunoSEQ Assay, a bias-controlled multiplex PCR, was used to amplify TCRbeta CDR3 regions from genomic DNA. The study's processing was this. The number of nucleated cells in each sample was estimated by amplification of reference gene primers within the assay. Sequence reads were collapsed and filtered to measure the absolute abundance of every unique TCRbeta CDR3 rearrangement. For each sample, productive Simpson clonality was calculated as the square root of Simpson's diversity index over productive rearrangements. Sourced from immuneACCESS, this table was stored by TCRdb with only in-frame sequences that have V and J called. A share of the clones is absent; for the studies checked, an unresolved V gene accounts for under half, and the remainder has no known explanation. V and J calls and clone size are given by that table; D and trimming were obtained from the DNA. Recorded for this sample are under 200,000 clones; 80% to 85% of them occurred a single time. The ten largest account for approximately 11% of the sample.

The full study reports these points: The amount of clinical and demographic metadata varied by source and participant and was provided uncurated.

Recombination linked TRBV18 to TRBJ2-1; the D gene is perhaps TRBD1, on 6 matching bases. The specimen sequenced was peripheral blood. The TCR originated in a man between 65 and 80 years old with active or convalescent COVID-19. The CDR3 protein: CASSHREAGTGYNEQFF. The DNA sequence is given as TGTGCCAGCTCACACAGGGAAGCCGGAACGGGATACAATGAGCAGTTCTTC.